Listed below are T cell receptor beta chains from one sample, sequenced in a study of blood T cell repertoires in COVID-19. Clones were sequenced by immunoSEQ multiplex PCR, and TCRdb holds only the in-frame ones, with some missing. Of about 130,000 clones in the sample, roughly 80% were seen once. Specimen: PBMCs or T cells enriched from blood (not recorded which). The receptors shown here come from a man aged 50-59 years who had recovered from COVID-19. Each CDR3 is given with its conserved first and last residue. A D gene is named only where the DNA matches it firmly. For some rows the clone size is stated as once, few or many, or as a class when expanded; others skip it.

D gene	V gene	J gene	clone size	CDR3 protein
TRBD1	TRBV6-6	TRBJ1-2	NA	CASSGQGDLGYGYTF
NA	TRBV30	TRBJ2-1	NA	CARSRGEYNEQFF
TRBD1	TRBV24-1	TRBJ1-2	NA	CATSDFPGQGAKGYTF
NA	TRBV4-2	TRBJ2-1	NA	CASSQLSGRSYNEQFF
TRBD1	TRBV5-1	TRBJ1-5	NA	CASSPGQGNQPQHF
NA	TRBV2	TRBJ1-5	NA	CASRGRVRNQPQHF
TRBD1	TRBV25-1	TRBJ1-6	once	CASSATGGEVGSPLHF
TRBD2	TRBV5-4	TRBJ2-1	NA	CASSLELAASYNEQFF
NA	TRBV2	TRBJ2-7	NA	CASGRDTYEQYF
NA	TRBV11-2	TRBJ2-7	NA	CASSLVDSPPYEQYF
TRBD2	TRBV7-9	TRBJ2-1	NA	CASSLTSGGIGEFF
NA	TRBV24-1	TRBJ1-3	NA	CATSDRREAGNTIYF
TRBD1	TRBV9	TRBJ1-6	NA	CASSVSGQGNSPLHF
TRBD1	TRBV3-1/TRBV3-2	TRBJ2-5	NA	CASSQRTGGLETQYF
NA	TRBV6-2/TRBV6-3	TRBJ1-3	many	CASSSSGRNTIYF
NA	TRBV24-1	TRBJ2-2	few	CATSGVGVSGELFF
TRBD2	TRBV5-4	TRBJ2-1	NA	CASSYPGLAADEQFF
TRBD1	TRBV6-5	TRBJ2-7	NA	CASSTGDPSVQQYF
TRBD1	TRBV18	TRBJ1-2	NA	CASSQDRVAGYTF
NA	TRBV19	TRBJ1-1	NA	CASSISAGAWNTEAFF
TRBD2	TRBV6-1	TRBJ2-5	NA	CASSEARGETQYF
TRBD1	TRBV6-5	TRBJ1-4	NA	CASSYSTGGGRLFF
NA	TRBV9	TRBJ2-3	NA	CASSEYREADTQYF
NA	TRBV2	TRBJ1-5	once	CASSAPISNQPQHF
NA	TRBV5-1	TRBJ1-6	NA	CASSSRDTLNSPLHF
TRBD2	TRBV14	TRBJ2-3	NA	CASSQDFVAGGPISTDTQYF
TRBD1	TRBV7-9	TRBJ1-6	NA	CASSLGTGGAPLHF
NA	TRBV11-2	TRBJ1-1	once	CASSLGRVVTAFF
NA	TRBV7-9	TRBJ2-3	NA	CASSGQSVGTDTQYF
NA	TRBV20-1	TRBJ1-1	NA	CSAAGRLEAFF
NA	TRBV7-3	TRBJ1-6	NA	CASSSAGDSPLHF
TRBD1	TRBV7-3	TRBJ2-3	once	CASSPGDRGRTDTQYF
TRBD1	TRBV30	TRBJ2-6	once	CAWRLQGAGANVLTF
NA	TRBV5-1	TRBJ1-6	NA	CASRGGGVNSPLHF
TRBD1	TRBV7-2	TRBJ1-6	NA	CASSLEGGQGSSPLHF
TRBD2	TRBV9	TRBJ2-1	NA	CASSVSGGGNEQFF
NA	TRBV28	TRBJ1-5	NA	CASSFGEPSNQPQHF
TRBD1	TRBV5-1	TRBJ1-4	NA	CASAPGQMGEKLFF
NA	TRBV4-1	TRBJ1-1	NA	CASSQVPPGSEAFF